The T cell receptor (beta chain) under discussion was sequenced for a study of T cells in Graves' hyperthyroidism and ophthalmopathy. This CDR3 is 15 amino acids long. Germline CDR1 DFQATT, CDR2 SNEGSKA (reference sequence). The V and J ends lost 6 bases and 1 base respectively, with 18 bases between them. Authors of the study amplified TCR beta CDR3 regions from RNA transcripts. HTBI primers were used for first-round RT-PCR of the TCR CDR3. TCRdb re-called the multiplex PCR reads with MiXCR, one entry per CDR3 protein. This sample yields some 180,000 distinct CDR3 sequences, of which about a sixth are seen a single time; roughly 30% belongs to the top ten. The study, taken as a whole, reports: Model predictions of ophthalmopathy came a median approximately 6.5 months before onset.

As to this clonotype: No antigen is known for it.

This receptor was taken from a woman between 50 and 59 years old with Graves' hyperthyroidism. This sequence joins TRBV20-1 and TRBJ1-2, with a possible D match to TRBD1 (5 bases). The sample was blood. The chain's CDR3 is CSASVQTVLNYGYTF. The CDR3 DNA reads TGCAGTGCCTCGGTACAGACAGTCCTTAACTATGGCTACACCTTC.